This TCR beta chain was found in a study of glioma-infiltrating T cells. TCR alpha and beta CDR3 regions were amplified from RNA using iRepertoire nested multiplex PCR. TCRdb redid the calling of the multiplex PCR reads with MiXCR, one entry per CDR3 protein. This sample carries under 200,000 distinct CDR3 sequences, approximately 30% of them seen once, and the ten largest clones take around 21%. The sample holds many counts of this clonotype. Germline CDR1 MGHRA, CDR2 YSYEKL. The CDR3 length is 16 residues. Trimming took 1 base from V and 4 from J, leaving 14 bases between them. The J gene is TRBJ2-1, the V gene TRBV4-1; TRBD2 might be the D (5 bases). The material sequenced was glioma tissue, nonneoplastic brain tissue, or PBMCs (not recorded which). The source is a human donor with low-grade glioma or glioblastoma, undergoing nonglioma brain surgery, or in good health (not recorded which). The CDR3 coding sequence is TGCGCCAGCAGCCAAGGGTCCGGGATTTTGTACAATGAGCAGTTCTTC. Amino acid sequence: CASSQGSGILYNEQFF.